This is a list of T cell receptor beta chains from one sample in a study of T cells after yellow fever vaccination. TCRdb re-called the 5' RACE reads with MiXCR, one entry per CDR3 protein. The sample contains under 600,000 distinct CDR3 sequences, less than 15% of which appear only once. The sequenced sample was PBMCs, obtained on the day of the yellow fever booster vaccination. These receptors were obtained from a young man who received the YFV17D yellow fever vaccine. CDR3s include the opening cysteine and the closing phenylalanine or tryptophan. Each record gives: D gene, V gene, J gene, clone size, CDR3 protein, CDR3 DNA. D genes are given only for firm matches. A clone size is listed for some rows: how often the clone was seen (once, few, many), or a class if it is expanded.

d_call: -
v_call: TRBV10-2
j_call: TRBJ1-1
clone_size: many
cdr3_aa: CASKGGQALRGAVTEAFF
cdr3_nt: TGCGCCAGCAAGGGGGGTCAAGCCTTGAGGGGGGCAGTCACTGAAGCTTTCTTT

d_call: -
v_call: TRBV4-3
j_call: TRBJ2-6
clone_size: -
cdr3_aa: CASSHLREMTGANVLTF
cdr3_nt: TGCGCCAGCAGCCACTTGCGGGAAATGACTGGGGCCAACGTCCTGACTTTC

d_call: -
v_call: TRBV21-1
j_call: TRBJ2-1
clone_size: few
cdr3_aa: CASSKRRSSGNEQFF
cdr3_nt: TGTGCCAGCAGCAAACGTCGGAGTTCTGGAAATGAGCAGTTCTTC

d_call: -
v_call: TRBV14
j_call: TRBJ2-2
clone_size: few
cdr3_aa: CASSQPGGSGELFF
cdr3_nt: TGTGCCAGCAGCCAGCCCGGAGGATCCGGGGAGCTGTTTTTT

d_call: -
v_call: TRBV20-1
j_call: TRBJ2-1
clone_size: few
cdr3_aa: CSARALLVAGSYNEQFF
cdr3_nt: TGCAGTGCTAGAGCTTTACTCGTGGCGGGATCCTACAATGAGCAGTTCTTC

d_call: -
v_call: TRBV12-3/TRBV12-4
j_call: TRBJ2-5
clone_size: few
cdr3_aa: CASSRSEGGKETQYF
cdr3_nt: TGTGCCAGCAGCCGATCGGAGGGGGGTAAAGAGACCCAGTACTTC

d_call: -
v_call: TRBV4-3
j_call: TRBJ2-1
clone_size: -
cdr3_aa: CASSQDSLASNEQFF
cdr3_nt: TGCGCCAGCAGCCAAGATAGCCTAGCGAGCAATGAGCAGTTCTTC

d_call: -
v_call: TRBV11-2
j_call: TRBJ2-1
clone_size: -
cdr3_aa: CASSSSRVEQFF
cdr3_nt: TGTGCCAGCAGCTCCTCTAGGGTTGAGCAGTTCTTC

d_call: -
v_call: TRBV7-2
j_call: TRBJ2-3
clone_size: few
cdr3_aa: CASSLGQVGGTDTQYF
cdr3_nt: TGTGCCAGCAGCTTAGGTCAGGTTGGTGGCACAGATACGCAGTATTTT

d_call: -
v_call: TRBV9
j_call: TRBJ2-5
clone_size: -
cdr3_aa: CASSVAMTAQETQYF
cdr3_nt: TGTGCCAGCAGCGTAGCTATGACAGCACAAGAGACCCAGTACTTC

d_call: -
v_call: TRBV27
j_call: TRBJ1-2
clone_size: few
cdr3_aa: CASSKRVVTDVTQTDYGYTF
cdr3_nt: TGTGCCAGCAGTAAAAGGGTAGTCACCGACGTCACTCAGACGGACTATGGCTACACCTTC

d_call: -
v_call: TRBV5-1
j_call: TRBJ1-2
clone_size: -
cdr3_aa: CASSLGGGDGYTF
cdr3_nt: TGCGCCAGCAGCTTGGGAGGGGGAGATGGCTACACCTTC

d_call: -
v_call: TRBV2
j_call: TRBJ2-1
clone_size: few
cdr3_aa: CATKQDRNNEQFF
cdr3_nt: TGTGCCACGAAACAGGACAGAAACAATGAGCAGTTCTTC

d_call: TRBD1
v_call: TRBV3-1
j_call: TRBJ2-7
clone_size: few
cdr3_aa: CASSENRGYEQYF
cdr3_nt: TGTGCCAGCAGCGAGAACAGGGGTTACGAGCAGTACTTC

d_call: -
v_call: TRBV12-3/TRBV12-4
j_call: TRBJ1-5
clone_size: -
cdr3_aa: CASSLLQGAQHF
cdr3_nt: TGTGCCAGCAGTTTACTACAGGGCGCCCAGCATTTT

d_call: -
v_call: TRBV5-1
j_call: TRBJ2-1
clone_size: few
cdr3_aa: CASSLSALNEQFF
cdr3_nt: TGCGCCAGCAGCTTGTCGGCCCTTAATGAGCAGTTCTTC

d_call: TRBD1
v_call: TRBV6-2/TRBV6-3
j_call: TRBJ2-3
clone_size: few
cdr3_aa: CASSWTYRGQLPDTQYF
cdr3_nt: TGTGCCAGCAGTTGGACCTACAGGGGGCAGCTCCCAGATACGCAGTATTTT

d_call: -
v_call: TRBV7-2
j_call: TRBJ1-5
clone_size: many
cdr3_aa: CASSLTGGQPQHF
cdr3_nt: TGTGCCAGCAGTCTGACAGGCGGACAGCCCCAGCATTTT

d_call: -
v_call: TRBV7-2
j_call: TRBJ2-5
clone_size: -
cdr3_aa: CASSLGPGRFKETQYF
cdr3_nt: TGTGCCAGCAGCTTAGGGCCGGGGCGTTTCAAAGAGACCCAGTACTTC

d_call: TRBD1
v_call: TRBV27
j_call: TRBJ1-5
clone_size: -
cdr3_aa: CASSEQGWYQPQHF
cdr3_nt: TGTGCCAGCAGTGAACAGGGGTGGTATCAGCCCCAGCATTTT

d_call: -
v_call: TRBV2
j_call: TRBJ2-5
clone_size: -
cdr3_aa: CASSAQGMVQETQYF
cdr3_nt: TGTGCCAGCAGTGCGCAGGGGATGGTCCAAGAGACCCAGTACTTC

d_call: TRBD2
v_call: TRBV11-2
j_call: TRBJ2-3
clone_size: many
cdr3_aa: CASSLVHSGSPTDTQYF
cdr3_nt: TGTGCCAGCAGCTTAGTTCATAGCGGGAGTCCGACAGATACGCAGTATTTT

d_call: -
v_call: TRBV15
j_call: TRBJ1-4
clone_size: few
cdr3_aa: CATSRQGNEKLFF
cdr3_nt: TGTGCCACCAGCAGACAGGGGAATGAAAAACTGTTTTTT

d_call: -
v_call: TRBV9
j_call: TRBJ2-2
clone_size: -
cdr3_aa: CASSVGPGENTGELFF
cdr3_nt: TGTGCCAGCAGCGTGGGTCCAGGCGAGAACACCGGGGAGCTGTTTTTT

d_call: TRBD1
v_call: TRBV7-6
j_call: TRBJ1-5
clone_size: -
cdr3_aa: CASSLGQGEGQPQHF
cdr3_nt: TGTGCCAGCAGCTTAGGTCAGGGGGAGGGTCAGCCCCAGCATTTT

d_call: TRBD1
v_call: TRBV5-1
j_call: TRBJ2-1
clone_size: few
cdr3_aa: CASSLASGQGAVNEQFF
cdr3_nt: TGCGCCAGCAGCTTGGCTTCCGGGCAGGGGGCTGTCAATGAGCAGTTCTTC

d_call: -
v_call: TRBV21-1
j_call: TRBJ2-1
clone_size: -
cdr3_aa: CASSKEVDSGRFNEQFF
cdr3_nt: TGTGCCAGCAGCAAAGAAGTCGACAGCGGGAGGTTCAATGAGCAGTTCTTC

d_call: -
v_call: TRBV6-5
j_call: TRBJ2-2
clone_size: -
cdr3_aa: CASSYGGTVTGELFF
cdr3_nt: TGTGCCAGCAGTTACGGCGGAACCGTTACCGGGGAGCTGTTTTTT

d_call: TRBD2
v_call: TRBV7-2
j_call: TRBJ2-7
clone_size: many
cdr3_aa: CASSLGLAGNYEQYF
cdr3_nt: TGTGCCAGCAGTCTCGGACTAGCGGGGAACTACGAGCAGTACTTC

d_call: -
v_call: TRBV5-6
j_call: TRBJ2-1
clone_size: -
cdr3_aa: CASSARRFEQFF
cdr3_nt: TGTGCCAGCAGCGCTAGACGGTTCGAGCAGTTCTTC

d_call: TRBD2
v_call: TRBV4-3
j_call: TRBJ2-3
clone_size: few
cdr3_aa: CASSQTSGDTDTQYF
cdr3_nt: TGCGCCAGCAGCCAAACTAGCGGTGACACAGATACGCAGTATTTT

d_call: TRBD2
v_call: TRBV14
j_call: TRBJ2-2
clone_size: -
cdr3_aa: CASGPGLADSNTGELFF
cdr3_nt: TGTGCCAGCGGACCGGGACTAGCGGATTCGAACACCGGGGAGCTGTTTTTT

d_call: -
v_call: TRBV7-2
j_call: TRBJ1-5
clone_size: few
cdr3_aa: CASSLKRLSQPQHF
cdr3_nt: TGTGCCAGCAGCTTAAAGAGGTTGTCTCAGCCCCAGCATTTT

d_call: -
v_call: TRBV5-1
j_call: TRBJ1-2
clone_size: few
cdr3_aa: CASSLGGSYNYGYTF
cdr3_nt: TGCGCCAGCAGCTTGGGTGGATCTTATAACTATGGCTACACCTTC

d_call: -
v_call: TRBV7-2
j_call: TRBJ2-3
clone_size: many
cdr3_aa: CASSPLNGYPTDTQYF
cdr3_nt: TGTGCCAGCAGCCCGTTGAACGGGTACCCCACAGATACGCAGTATTTT

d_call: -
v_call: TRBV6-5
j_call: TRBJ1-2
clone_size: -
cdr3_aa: CASSLAPSGGYTF
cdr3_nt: TGTGCCAGCAGTTTGGCGCCATCGGGCGGCTACACCTTC

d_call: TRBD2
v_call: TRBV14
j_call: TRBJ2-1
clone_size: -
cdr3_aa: CASSMTSGIIYEQFF
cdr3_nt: TGTGCCAGCAGCATGACTAGCGGGATAATATATGAGCAGTTCTTC

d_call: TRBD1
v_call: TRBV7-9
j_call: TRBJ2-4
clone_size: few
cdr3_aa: CASSSPDREGAKNIQYF
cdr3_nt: TGTGCCAGCAGCTCCCCGGACAGGGAAGGGGCCAAAAACATTCAGTACTTC

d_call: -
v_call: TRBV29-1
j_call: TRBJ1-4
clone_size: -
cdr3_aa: CSGSRGNEKLFF
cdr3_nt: TGCAGCGGGTCCAGGGGTAATGAAAAACTGTTTTTT

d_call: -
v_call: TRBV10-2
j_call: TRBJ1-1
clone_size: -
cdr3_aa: CASSESAKTYTEAFF
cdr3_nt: TGCGCCAGCAGTGAGTCCGCGAAAACATACACTGAAGCTTTCTTT

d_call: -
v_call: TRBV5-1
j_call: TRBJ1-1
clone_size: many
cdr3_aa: CASSAGGSSNTEAFF
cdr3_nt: TGCGCCAGCAGCGCCGGGGGCTCGTCGAACACTGAAGCTTTCTTT

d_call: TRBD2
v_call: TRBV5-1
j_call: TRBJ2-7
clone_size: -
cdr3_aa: CASSSLAGGPKSYEQYF
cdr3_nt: TGCGCCAGCAGCTCTCTAGCGGGAGGGCCCAAGTCCTACGAGCAGTACTTC

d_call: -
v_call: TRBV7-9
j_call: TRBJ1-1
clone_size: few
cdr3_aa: CASSGSNTEAFF
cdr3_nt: TGTGCCAGCAGCGGCTCGAACACTGAAGCTTTCTTT

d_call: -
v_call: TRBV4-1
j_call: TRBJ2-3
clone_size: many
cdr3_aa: CASSQVGQSTDTQYF
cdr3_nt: TGCGCCAGCAGCCAAGTCGGACAGAGCACAGATACGCAGTATTTT

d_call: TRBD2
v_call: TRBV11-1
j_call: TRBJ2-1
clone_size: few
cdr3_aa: CASSFSLAGELGEQFF
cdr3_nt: TGTGCCAGCAGCTTTAGTCTAGCGGGAGAACTTGGTGAGCAGTTCTTC